This TCR beta chain was profiled in a study of blood T cell repertoires in COVID-19. The overall study: The samples span acute and convalescent COVID-19 from the United States, Italy and Spain. PBMCs, B-cell-depleted T cells, or T cells provided the cDNA or gDNA that made up the material.

The CDR3 contains 10 residues. As for this clone: One end of the junction does not line up with germline, which may come from a read error.

Generated by immunoSEQ multiplex PCR, the TCRdb table keeps only in-frame clones and is missing some. The repertoire has about 45,000 clones, around 90% of them found once; the top ten carry about 8.8%. This clonotype was obtained from a woman aged 80 or older with active COVID-19. Sequences were obtained from peripheral blood. This chain connects TRBV12-3 or TRBV12-4 to TRBJ1-1; D gene ambiguous. The CDR3 nucleotides read TGTGCCAGCAGTTCGGGGAGGCGGATCTTT. This gives the protein CASSSGRRIF.